This T cell receptor beta chain derives from a study of blood T cell repertoires in COVID-19. Only in-frame clones appear in the TCRdb table, and some are missing; sequencing was by immunoSEQ multiplex PCR. Here the sample spans some 390,000 clones, 70% to 90% being singletons. V lost 8 bases to trimming and J lost 5 bases, with 12 bases between them. CDR3 size: 12 residues. In germline, CDR1 is MDHEN, CDR2 SYDVKM. Sequenced input: peripheral blood. The TCR comes from a woman between 40 and 50 years old with COVID-19, enrolled during active disease. The chain is built from TRBV28 and TRBJ1-2, with D perhaps TRBD1 (6 bases). Written as DNA, the CDR3 is TGTGCCAGCCGCGGACAGTCGTATGGCTACACCTTC. This gives the protein CASRGQSYGYTF.